This TCR beta chain appears in the sequencing data of a study of a mutant IDH1 vaccine in newly diagnosed glioma. Study-wide context: First vaccine doses came 4-6 weeks after radiotherapy alone, or with temozolomide cycles. An approximately 62% male, around 38% female split and a mean age of about 43 years characterized treated patients. Pretreatment consisted of radiotherapy, temozolomide, or both, with most receiving both.

Study-level findings and limits: Pseudoprogression seemed unrelated to changes in top peripheral T cell clonotypes.

Time point here: week 11, during vaccination. Every single dose of the vaccine, 300 ug of mutant IDH1 20-mer peptide, came with topical imiquimod. Comments on this clone: Antigen unknown.

The V end was cut by 1 base, the J end by 2 bases, with 8 bases between. Germline V gene lookup returns CDR1 PRHDT and CDR2 FYEKMQ (reference sequence). The CDR3 length is 14 residues. Assay: immunoSEQ multiplex PCR; the TCRdb copy retains only in-frame clones and omits some. The sample records 38,000 or so clones, under 90% being singletons. The specimen was peripheral blood mononuclear cells (PBMCs), collected from a glioma patient whose treatment included an IDH1 peptide vaccine. This chain uses TRBV13 with TRBJ1-1; D gene unclear. The TCR was taken from a woman aged 25 to 45 with glioma. Some clones in this sample may be carry-over from other donors' samples. The CDR3 nucleotides are TGTGCCAGCAGCTTAGTTGCGGGTAACACTGAAGCTTTCTTT. This gives the protein CASSLVAGNTEAFF.